This T cell receptor beta chain was profiled in a study of T cells in localized non-small cell lung cancer. Notes on the study in general: In adjacent lung appeared a median 57 of the top 100 tumor clones.

About this clone itself: Its matching antigen is unknown.

The protocol was immunoSEQ multiplex PCR, while the TCRdb copy is restricted to in-frame clones and leaves out a portion. Of roughly 2,800 clones detected, approximately 18% appear once; the ten largest clones hold about 13%. Unmatched junction bases numbered 11, after V lost 6 bases and J lost 0 bases. The CDR3 covers 18 residues. Germline assignment: CDR1 MDHEN and CDR2 SYDVKM. The sample here was lung tumor tissue, taken before any cancer treatment. The receptor was isolated from a woman aged 35 to 70 with stage II lung adenocarcinoma. The chain recombines TRBV28 with TRBJ1-6; 7 nucleotides agree with TRBD1. The CDR3 sequence: CASSSNGQASSYNSPLHF. Written as DNA, the CDR3 is TGTGCCAGCAGCTCCAACGGACAGGCGAGCTCCTATAATTCACCCCTCCACTTT.